This TCR beta chain was observed in a study of blood T cell repertoires in COVID-19. In the original analysis: Counts of nucleated cells, estimated from reference gene primer amplification, were obtained. Assay used: immunoSEQ multiplex PCR; TCRdb lists only in-frame clones, some missing. V and J calls and clone size are as listed in that table; D and trimming were resolved from the DNA. The data contain over 45,000 clones, around 91% of them singletons. The CDR3 has 14 residues. Per the germline V gene, CDR1 is MNHNY and CDR2 is SVGAGI (reference sequence). Unmatched junction bases numbered 2, after V lost 1 base and J lost 4 bases.

The TCR was taken from a woman aged 60-70 years with active COVID-19. The sequenced material came from peripheral blood. V gene TRBV6-6 combines with J gene TRBJ2-5; 8 nucleotides line up with TRBD1. CDR3 coding DNA: TGTGCCAGCAGTTACTTTCAGGGGGCAGAGACCCAGTACTTC. Residues: CASSYFQGAETQYF.